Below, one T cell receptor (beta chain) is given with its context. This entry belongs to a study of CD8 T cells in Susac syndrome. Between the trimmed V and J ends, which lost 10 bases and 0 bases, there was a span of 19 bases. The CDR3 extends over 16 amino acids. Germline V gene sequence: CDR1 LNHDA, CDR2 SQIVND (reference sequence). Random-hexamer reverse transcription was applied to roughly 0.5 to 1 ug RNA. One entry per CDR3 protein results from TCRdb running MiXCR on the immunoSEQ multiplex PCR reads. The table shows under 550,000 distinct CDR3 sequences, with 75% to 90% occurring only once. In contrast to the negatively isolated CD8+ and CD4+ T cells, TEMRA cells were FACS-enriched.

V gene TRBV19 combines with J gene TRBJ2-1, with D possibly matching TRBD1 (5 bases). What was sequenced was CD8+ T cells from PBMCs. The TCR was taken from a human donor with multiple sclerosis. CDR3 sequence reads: CATLYPDRISYNEQFF. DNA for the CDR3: TGTGCCACCCTTTACCCCGACAGAATCTCCTACAATGAGCAGTTCTTC.